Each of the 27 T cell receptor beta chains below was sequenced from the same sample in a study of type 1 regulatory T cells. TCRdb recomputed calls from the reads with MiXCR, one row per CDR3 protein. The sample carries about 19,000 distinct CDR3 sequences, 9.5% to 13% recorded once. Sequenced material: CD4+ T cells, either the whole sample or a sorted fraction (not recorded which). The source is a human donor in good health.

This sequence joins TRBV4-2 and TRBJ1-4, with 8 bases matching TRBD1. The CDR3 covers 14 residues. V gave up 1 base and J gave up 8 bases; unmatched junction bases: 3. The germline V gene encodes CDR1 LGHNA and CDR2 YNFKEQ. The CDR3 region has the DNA TGTGCCAGCAGCCAAGTGACAGGGGAGGAAAAACTGTTTTTT. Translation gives CASSQVTGEEKLFF.

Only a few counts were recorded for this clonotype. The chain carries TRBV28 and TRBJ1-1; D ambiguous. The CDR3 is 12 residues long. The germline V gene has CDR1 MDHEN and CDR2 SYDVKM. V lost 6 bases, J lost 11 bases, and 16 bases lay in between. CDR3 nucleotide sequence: TGTGCCAGCAGCCCGATAGCCGTAGGGGCTTTCTTT. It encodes CASSPIAVGAFF.

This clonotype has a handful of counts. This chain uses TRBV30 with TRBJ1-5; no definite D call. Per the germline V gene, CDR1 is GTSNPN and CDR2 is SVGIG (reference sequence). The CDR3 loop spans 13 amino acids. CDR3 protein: CALSSKSNQPQHF. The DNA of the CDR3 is TGTGCGCTGTCCTCCAAAAGCAATCAGCCCCAGCATTTT.

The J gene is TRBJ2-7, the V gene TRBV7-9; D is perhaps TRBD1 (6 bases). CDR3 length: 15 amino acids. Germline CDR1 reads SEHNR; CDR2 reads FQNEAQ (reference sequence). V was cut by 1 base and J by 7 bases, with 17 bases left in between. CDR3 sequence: CASSLGASARGEQYF. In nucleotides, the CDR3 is TGTGCCAGCAGCTTAGGGGCCAGCGCCAGGGGTGAGCAGTACTTC. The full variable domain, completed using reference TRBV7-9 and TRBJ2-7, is DTGVSQNPRHKITKRGQNVTFRCDPISEHNRLYWYRQTLGQGPEFLTYFQNEAQLEKSRLLSDRFSAERPKGSFSTLEIQRTEQGDSAMYLCASSLGASARGEQYFGPGTRLTVT.

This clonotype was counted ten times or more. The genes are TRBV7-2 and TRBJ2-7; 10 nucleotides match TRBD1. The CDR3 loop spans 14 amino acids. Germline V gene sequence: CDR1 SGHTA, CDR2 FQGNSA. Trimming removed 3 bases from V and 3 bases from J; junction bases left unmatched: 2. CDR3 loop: CASSLRTGGYEQYF. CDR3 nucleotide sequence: TGTGCCAGCAGCTTGAGGACAGGGGGCTACGAGCAGTACTTC.

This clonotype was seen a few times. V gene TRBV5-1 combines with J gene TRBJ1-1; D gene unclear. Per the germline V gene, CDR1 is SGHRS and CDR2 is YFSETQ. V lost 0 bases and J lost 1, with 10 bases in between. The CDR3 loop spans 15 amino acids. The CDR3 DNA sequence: TGCGCCAGCAGCTTGGTCGGGTCCCCGAACACTGAAGCTTTCTTT. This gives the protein CASSLVGSPNTEAFF. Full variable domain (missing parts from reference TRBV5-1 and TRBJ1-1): KAGVTQTPRYLIKTRGQQVTLSCSPISGHRSVSWYQQTPGQGLQFLFEYFSETQRNKGNFPGRFSGRQFSNSRSEMNVSTLELGDSALYLCASSLVGSPNTEAFFGQGTRLTVV.

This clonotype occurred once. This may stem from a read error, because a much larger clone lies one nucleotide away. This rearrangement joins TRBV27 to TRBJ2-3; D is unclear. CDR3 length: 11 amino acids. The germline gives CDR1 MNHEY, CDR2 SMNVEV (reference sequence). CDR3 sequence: CTSSRADTQYF. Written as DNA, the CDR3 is TGTACCAGCAGTAGAGCAGATACGCAGTATTTT.

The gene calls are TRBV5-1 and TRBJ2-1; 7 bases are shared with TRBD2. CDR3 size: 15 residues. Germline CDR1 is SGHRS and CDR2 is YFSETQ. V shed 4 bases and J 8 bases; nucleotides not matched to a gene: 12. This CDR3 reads CASSQGLQTNDEQFF. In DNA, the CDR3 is TGCGCCAGCAGCCAGGGACTACAGACCAACGATGAGCAGTTCTTC.

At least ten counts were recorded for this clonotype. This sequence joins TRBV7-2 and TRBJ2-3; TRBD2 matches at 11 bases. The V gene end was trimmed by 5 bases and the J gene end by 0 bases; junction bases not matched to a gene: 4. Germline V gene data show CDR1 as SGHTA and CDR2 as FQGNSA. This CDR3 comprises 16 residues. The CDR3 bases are TGTGCCAGCAGCCTCCTAGCGGGAGGAAGCACAGATACGCAGTATTTT. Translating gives CASSLLAGGSTDTQYF.

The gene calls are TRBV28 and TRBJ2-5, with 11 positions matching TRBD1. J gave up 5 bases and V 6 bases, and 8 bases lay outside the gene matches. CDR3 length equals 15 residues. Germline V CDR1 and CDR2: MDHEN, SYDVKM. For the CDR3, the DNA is TGTGCCAGCAGCGCCGGACAGGGGGCAGGGGAGACCCAGTACTTC. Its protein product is CASSAGQGAGETQYF.

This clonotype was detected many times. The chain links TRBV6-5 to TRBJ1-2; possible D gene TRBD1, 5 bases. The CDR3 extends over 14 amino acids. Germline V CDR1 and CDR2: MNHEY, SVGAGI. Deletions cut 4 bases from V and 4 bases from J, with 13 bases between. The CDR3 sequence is CASSSTGSFYGYTF. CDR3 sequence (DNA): TGTGCCAGCAGTTCAACAGGCTCCTTCTATGGCTACACCTTC.

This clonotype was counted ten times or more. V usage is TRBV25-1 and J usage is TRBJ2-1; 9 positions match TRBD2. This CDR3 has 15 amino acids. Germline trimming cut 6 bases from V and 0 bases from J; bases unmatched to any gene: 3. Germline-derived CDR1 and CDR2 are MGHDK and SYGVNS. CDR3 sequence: CASRTSGSSYNEQFF. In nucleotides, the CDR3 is TGTGCCAGCAGGACTAGCGGTAGCTCCTACAATGAGCAGTTCTTC.

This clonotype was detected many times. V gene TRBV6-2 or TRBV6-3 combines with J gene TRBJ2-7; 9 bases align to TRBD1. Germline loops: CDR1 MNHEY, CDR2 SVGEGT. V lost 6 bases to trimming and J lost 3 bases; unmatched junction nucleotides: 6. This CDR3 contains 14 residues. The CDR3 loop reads CASRLTGGGYEQYF. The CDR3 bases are TGTGCCAGCAGACTGACAGGGGGGGGCTACGAGCAGTACTTC.

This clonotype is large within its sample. The CDR3 region has the DNA TGTGCCAGCAGCTCGTTAGCTAGCGGGAGATCCTACGAGCAGTACTTC. This codes for CASSSLASGRSYEQYF. V gene TRBV7-2 combines with J gene TRBJ2-7; 10 bases map to TRBD2. With V trimmed by 4 bases and J by 1 base, 7 bases remained unmatched. This CDR3 is 16 amino acids long. The germline V gene has CDR1 SGHTA and CDR2 FQGNSA.

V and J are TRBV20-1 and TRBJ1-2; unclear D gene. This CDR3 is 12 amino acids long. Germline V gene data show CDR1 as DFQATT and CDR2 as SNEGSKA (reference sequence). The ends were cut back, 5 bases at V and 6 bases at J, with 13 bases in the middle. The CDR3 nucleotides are TGCAGTGCTGCCCGGCCAGAACATGGCTACACCTTC. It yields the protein CSAARPEHGYTF.

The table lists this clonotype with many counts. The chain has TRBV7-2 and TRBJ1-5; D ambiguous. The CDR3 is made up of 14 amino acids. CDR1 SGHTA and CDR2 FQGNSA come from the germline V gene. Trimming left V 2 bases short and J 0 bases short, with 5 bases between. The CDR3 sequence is CASSLSSSNQPQHF. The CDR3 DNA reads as TGTGCCAGCAGCTTAAGCAGTAGCAATCAGCCCCAGCATTTT.

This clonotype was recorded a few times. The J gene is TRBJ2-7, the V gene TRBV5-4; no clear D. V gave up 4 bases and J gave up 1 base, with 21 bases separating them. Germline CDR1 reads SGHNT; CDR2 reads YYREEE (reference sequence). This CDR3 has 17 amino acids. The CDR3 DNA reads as TGTGCCAGCAGCGGAACCCAAAGTATTTTGGGTTCCTACGAGCAGTACTTC. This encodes CASSGTQSILGSYEQYF.

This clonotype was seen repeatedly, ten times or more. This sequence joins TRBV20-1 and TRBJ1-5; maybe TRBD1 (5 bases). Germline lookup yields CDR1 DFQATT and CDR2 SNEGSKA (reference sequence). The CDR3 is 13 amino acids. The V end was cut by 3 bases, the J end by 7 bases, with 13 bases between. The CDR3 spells CSAREGVGQPQHF. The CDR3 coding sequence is TGCAGTGCTAGGGAAGGGGTCGGCCAGCCCCAGCATTTT.

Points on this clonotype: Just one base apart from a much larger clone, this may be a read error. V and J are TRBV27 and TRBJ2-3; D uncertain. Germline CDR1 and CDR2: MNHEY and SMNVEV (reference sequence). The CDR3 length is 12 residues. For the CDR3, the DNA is TGTACCAGCAGTTTCGGATCAGATACGCAGTATTTT. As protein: CTSSFGSDTQYF.

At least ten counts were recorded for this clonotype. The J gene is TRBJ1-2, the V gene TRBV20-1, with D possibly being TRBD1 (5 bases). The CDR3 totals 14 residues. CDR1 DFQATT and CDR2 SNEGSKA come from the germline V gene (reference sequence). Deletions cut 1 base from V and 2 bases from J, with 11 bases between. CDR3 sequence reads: CSARGGGLNYGYTF. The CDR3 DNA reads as TGCAGTGCTAGAGGTGGGGGATTAAACTATGGCTACACCTTC.

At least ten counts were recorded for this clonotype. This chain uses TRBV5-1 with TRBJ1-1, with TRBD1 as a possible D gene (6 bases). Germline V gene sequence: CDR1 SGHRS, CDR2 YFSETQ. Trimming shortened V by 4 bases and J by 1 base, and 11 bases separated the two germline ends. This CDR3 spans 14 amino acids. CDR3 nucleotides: TGCGCCAGCAGCCCGGGACACCCGAACACTGAAGCTTTCTTT. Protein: CASSPGHPNTEAFF.

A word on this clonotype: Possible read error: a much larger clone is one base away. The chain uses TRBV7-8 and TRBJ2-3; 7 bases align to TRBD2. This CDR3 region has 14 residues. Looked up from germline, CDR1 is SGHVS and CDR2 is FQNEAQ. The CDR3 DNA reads TGTGCCGGCAGCTTAGTTGCGGGAGAAGGGGCGCAGTATTTT. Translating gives CAGSLVAGEGAQYF.

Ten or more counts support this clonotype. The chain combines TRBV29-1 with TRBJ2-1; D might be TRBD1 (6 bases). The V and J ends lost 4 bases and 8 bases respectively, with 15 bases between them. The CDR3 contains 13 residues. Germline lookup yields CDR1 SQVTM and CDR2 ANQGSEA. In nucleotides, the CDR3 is TGCAGCGTTGCCCATCCACAGGGCCATGAGCAGTTCTTC. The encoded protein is CSVAHPQGHEQFF.

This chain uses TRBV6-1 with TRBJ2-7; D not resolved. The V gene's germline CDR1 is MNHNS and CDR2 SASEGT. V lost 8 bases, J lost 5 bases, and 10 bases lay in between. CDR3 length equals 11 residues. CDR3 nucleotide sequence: TGTGCCAGCGTAAGAAGGGACGAGCAGTACTTC. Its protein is CASVRRDEQYF.

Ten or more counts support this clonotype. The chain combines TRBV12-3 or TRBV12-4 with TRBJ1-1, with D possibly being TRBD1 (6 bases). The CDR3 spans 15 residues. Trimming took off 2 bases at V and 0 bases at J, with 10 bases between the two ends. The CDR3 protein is CASSLNDRLNTEAFF. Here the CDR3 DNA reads TGTGCCAGCAGTTTAAACGACAGGTTGAACACTGAAGCTTTCTTT.

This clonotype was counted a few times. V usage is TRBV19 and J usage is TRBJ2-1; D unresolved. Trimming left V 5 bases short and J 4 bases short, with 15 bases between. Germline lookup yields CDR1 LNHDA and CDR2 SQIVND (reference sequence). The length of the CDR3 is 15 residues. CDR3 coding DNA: TGTGCCAGTAGTCTCGGACGGGCGCCATACAATGAGCAGTTCTTC. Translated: CASSLGRAPYNEQFF.

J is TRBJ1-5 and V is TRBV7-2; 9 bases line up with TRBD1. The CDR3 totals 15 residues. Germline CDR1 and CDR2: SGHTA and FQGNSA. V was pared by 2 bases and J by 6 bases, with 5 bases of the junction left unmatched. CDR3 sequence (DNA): TGTGCCAGCAGCTTAAAGACAGGGGGGGGTCAGCCCCAGCATTTT. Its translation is CASSLKTGGGQPQHF.